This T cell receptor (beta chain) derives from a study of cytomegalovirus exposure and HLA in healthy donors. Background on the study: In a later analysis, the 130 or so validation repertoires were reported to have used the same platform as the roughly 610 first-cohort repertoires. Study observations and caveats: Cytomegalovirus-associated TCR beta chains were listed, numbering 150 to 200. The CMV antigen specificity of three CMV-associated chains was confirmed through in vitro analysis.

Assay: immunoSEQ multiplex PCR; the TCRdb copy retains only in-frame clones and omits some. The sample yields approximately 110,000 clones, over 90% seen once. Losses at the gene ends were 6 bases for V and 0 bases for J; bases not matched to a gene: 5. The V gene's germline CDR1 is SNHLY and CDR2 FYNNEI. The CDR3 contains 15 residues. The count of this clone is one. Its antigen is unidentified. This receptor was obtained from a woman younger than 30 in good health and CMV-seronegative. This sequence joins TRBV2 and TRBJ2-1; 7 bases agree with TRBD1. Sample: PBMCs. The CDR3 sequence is CASRDRTGSYNEQFF. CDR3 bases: TGTGCCAGCAGGGACAGGACGGGCTCCTACAATGAGCAGTTCTTC.